This is a list of T cell receptor beta chains from one sample in a study of CD8 T cells in ankylosing spondylitis. One entry per CDR3 protein results from TCRdb running MiXCR on the 5' RACE reads. The table includes hundreds of thousands of distinct CDR3 sequences, 12% detected once. The sample taken for sequencing was blood, either unsorted or a sorted T cell fraction (not recorded which). These TCRs come from a male donor with ankylosing spondylitis. The CDR3 runs from the conserved cysteine through the conserved F or W. The order of the fields is V gene, J gene, D gene, clone size, CDR3 DNA, CDR3 protein. D genes are given only for firm matches. A clone size is listed for some rows: how often the clone was seen (once, few, many), or a class if it is expanded.

TRBV20-1	TRBJ1-1	NA	NA	TGCAGTGCTACGGGGGGGGTCGGGGAGAATGAAGCTTTCTTT	CSATGGVGENEAFF
TRBV7-2	TRBJ1-2	NA	NA	TGTGCCAGCAGCATCGGGCCAACAGGCTACACCTTC	CASSIGPTGYTF
TRBV20-1	TRBJ2-1	NA	few	TGCAGTGCTAGAATAACGCTTCTGGCCAGGAGGCGGCAGTTCTTC	CSARITLLARRRQFF
TRBV5-1	TRBJ2-5	NA	NA	TGCGCCAGCAGACCGAATCAAGAGACCCAGTACTTC	CASRPNQETQYF
TRBV5-1	TRBJ1-1	NA	few	TGCGCCAGCAGCTTGTTTGCCATGAACACTGAAGCTTTCTTT	CASSLFAMNTEAFF
TRBV12-3/TRBV12-4	TRBJ1-6	NA	NA	TGTGCCAGCAGTTTGCAAGGGGCCCATAATTCACCCCTCCACTTT	CASSLQGAHNSPLHF
TRBV20-1	TRBJ1-1	NA	few	TGCAGTGCTAGTCGGACAGCTTCCACTGAAGCTTTCTTT	CSASRTASTEAFF
TRBV20-1	TRBJ1-6	NA	many	TGCAGTGCTAGATCGACAGTCGAGTATAATTCACCCCTCCACTTT	CSARSTVEYNSPLHF
TRBV10-3	TRBJ2-1	NA	few	TGTGCCATCAGTGTACTAGGACTTTTAACCTACAATGAGCAGTTCTTC	CAISVLGLLTYNEQFF
TRBV3-1	TRBJ2-4	NA	few	TGTGCCAGCAGCCAAGAAGGCACCAAAAACATTCAGTACTTC	CASSQEGTKNIQYF
TRBV24-1	TRBJ2-5	NA	many	TGTGCCACCAGTGAGAGCCCCCAAGAGACCCAGTACTTC	CATSESPQETQYF
TRBV29-1	TRBJ1-1	TRBD1	few	TGCAGCGGGACTCTAGGGGGCAGTGACACTGAAGCTTTCTTT	CSGTLGGSDTEAFF
TRBV5-1	TRBJ1-2	NA	few	TGCGCCAGCAGCTCTAGTGCAGGCCAATACTATGGCTACACCTTC	CASSSSAGQYYGYTF
TRBV2	TRBJ2-7	NA	many	TGTGCCAGCAGTGAAAGGGCAGAAAGCTCCTACGAGCAGTACTTC	CASSERAESSYEQYF
TRBV5-1	TRBJ2-1	TRBD1	NA	TGCGCCAGCAGCAGGGGACAGGGGGCAAACGATGAGCAGTTCTTC	CASSRGQGANDEQFF
TRBV5-1	TRBJ2-1	NA	many	TGCGCCAGCAGTAGTGACTTGGAGGGGGAGCAGTTCTTC	CASSSDLEGEQFF
TRBV7-8	TRBJ2-5	NA	NA	TGTGCCAGCAGCTTAGTGGCAGGGCCCAGCTTCCAAGAGACCCAGTACTTC	CASSLVAGPSFQETQYF
TRBV10-3	TRBJ1-2	NA	few	TGTGCCATCACCCCGGGGGGAGCTCGCTACACCTTC	CAITPGGARYTF
TRBV7-9	TRBJ1-2	NA	NA	TGTGCCAGCACCCTAGGCGGCTCCAACTATGGCTACACCTTC	CASTLGGSNYGYTF
TRBV20-1	TRBJ2-1	TRBD2	many	TGCAGTGCTAGAGATGCCCTTGGCGGGAGAGGTGGCAATGAGCAGTTCTTC	CSARDALGGRGGNEQFF
TRBV5-1	TRBJ2-1	NA	many	TGCGCCAGCAGCTTGATAGGGGGAGTAGGCTACAATGAGCAGTTCTTC	CASSLIGGVGYNEQFF
TRBV11-3	TRBJ2-1	NA	NA	TGTGCCAGCAGCTTTTACGGTGCCGATGAGCAGTTCTTC	CASSFYGADEQFF
TRBV5-1	TRBJ2-3	NA	NA	TGCGCCAGCAGCCAAACAGGGACCACAGATACGCAGTATTTT	CASSQTGTTDTQYF
TRBV11-2	TRBJ2-1	NA	many	TGTGCCAGCAGCAAACACCCGAGGGACGCCTACAATGAGCAGTTCTTC	CASSKHPRDAYNEQFF
TRBV10-3	TRBJ1-1	NA	few	TGTGCCATCACCGGGTCCGGGGGGAGCACTGAAGCTTTCTTT	CAITGSGGSTEAFF
TRBV12-3/TRBV12-4	TRBJ2-1	TRBD2	NA	TGTGCCAGCAGGCCAAGCGGGGGGAACTACAATGAGCAGTTCTTC	CASRPSGGNYNEQFF
TRBV2	TRBJ2-1	TRBD2	NA	TGTGCCAGCAGTGTGGCCAGCGGGAGAGTCAATGAGCAGTTCTTC	CASSVASGRVNEQFF
TRBV25-1	TRBJ2-5	NA	few	TGTGCCAGCAGTGAGGCAGGGCAAGAGACCCAGTACTTC	CASSEAGQETQYF
TRBV6-2/TRBV6-3	TRBJ2-7	TRBD1	NA	TGTGCCAGCAGTTCCCCGGGACAGGGGTTTTCGAAGGAATACGAGCAGTACTTC	CASSSPGQGFSKEYEQYF
TRBV28	TRBJ2-7	NA	few	TGTGCCAGCAGTTCCCCCAGCTCCTACGAGCAGTACTTC	CASSSPSSYEQYF
TRBV20-1	TRBJ2-2	TRBD2	NA	TGCAGTGCTAGAGATTCTAGCGGGAGTGCTGGCACCGGGGAGCTGTTTTTT	CSARDSSGSAGTGELFF
TRBV14	TRBJ2-2	TRBD1	NA	TGTGCCAGCAGCCAACTCCGGGACAGGGGGTCCGGGGAGCTGTTTTTT	CASSQLRDRGSGELFF
TRBV5-1	TRBJ2-1	TRBD2	few	TGCGCCAGCAGCTTGGAGGCTAGCGGGAGGGCCCAGCAGTTCTTC	CASSLEASGRAQQFF
TRBV5-5	TRBJ1-4	TRBD1	many	TGTGCCAGCAGTATGGGACAGGGGGCGGAAAAACTGTTTTTT	CASSMGQGAEKLFF
TRBV29-1	TRBJ1-3	TRBD1	many	TGCAGCGTCGTGACAGGGGATAACAGAAACACCATATATTTT	CSVVTGDNRNTIYF
TRBV9	TRBJ2-1	NA	NA	TGTGCCAGCAGCGCCCCCCGCATTGAGCAGTTCTTC	CASSAPRIEQFF
TRBV29-1	TRBJ1-1	TRBD1	few	TGCAGCGCTTCCGGGACAGGGGGCTTGAACACTGAAGCTTTCTTT	CSASGTGGLNTEAFF
TRBV20-1	TRBJ2-5	TRBD1	few	TGCAGTGCTAGATTCGACAGGGGCCCAGAGACCCAGTACTTC	CSARFDRGPETQYF
TRBV6-2/TRBV6-3	TRBJ1-5	NA	NA	TGTGCCAGCATTCCCCACGGGGGCGGCAATCAGCCCCAGCATTTT	CASIPHGGGNQPQHF
TRBV6-4	TRBJ2-1	TRBD1	many	TGTGCCAGCAGTGAGGGATTCGGACAGGGGACCGATGAGCAGTTCTTC	CASSEGFGQGTDEQFF
TRBV29-1	TRBJ2-2	NA	few	TGCAGCGTTAGGAGACCGAACACCGGGGAGCTGTTTTTT	CSVRRPNTGELFF
TRBV20-1	TRBJ2-3	NA	many	TGCAGTGCTAGATTTGCGGGAAACTCGATGGGGCAGTATTTT	CSARFAGNSMGQYF
TRBV4-2	TRBJ1-5	NA	few	TGTGCCAGCAGCCACCTAGGGGGAGATAGCAATCAGCCCCAGCATTTT	CASSHLGGDSNQPQHF
TRBV7-2	TRBJ2-7	TRBD1	NA	TGTGCCAGCAGCGTCATCGGGACAGTCTACGAGCAGTACTTC	CASSVIGTVYEQYF
TRBV28	TRBJ2-5	TRBD1	NA	TGTGCCAGCAGTCCCGGACAGGGAATGGAGACCCAGTACTTC	CASSPGQGMETQYF
TRBV28	TRBJ2-7	TRBD2	NA	TGTGCCAGCAGTCGCGCTAGCGGGAGGCTCTCCTACGAGCAGTACTTC	CASSRASGRLSYEQYF
TRBV12-3/TRBV12-4	TRBJ1-5	TRBD1	few	TGTGCCAGCAGCTTGACAGGGGCCAGGGGGCAGCCCCAGCATTTT	CASSLTGARGQPQHF
TRBV11-1	TRBJ2-7	TRBD1	NA	TGTGCCAGCAGCTCCCCTGATTACAGGGGGCTAAGCTACTACGAGCAGTACTTC	CASSSPDYRGLSYYEQYF
TRBV5-5	TRBJ2-1	NA	NA	TGTGCCAGCAGCGGGGGGTTCCGGGGTTACAATGAGCAGTTCTTC	CASSGGFRGYNEQFF
TRBV7-9	TRBJ2-2	NA	NA	TGTGCCATAAACACCGGGGAGCTGTTTTTT	CAINTGELFF